Listed below are T cell receptor beta chains from one sample, sequenced in a study of CD8+CD57+ T cells in acquired aplastic anemia. MiXCR, applied by TCRdb to the reads, yields one record per CDR3 protein. The sample lists 450,000 to 600,000 distinct CDR3 sequences; 25% to 40% were seen once. Source material: sorted CD4+, CD8+, or CD8+CD57+ T cells (not recorded which) from PBMCs. Receptor source: a human donor with aplastic anemia. Both conserved end residues are part of each CDR3. A D gene is named only where the DNA matches it firmly. The listing skips clone size in some rows; elsewhere it reads once, few, many or a size class.

j_call: TRBJ2-1; cdr3_length: 12; clone_size: NA; v_call: TRBV25-1; d_call: NA; cdr3_aa: CASRGEVHEQFF; cdr3_nt: TGTGCCAGCAGGGGTGAGGTCCATGAGCAGTTCTTC
j_call: TRBJ1-5; cdr3_length: 16; clone_size: NA; v_call: TRBV20-1; d_call: NA; cdr3_aa: CSASQLTRAVNQPQHF; cdr3_nt: TGCAGTGCTAGTCAGTTAACCAGGGCGGTCAATCAGCCCCAGCATTTT
j_call: TRBJ1-1; cdr3_length: 13; clone_size: many; v_call: TRBV5-1; d_call: NA; cdr3_aa: CATSPGGRAEAFF; cdr3_nt: TGCGCCACCTCTCCCGGGGGGCGTGCTGAAGCTTTCTTT
j_call: TRBJ1-5; cdr3_length: 14; clone_size: many; v_call: TRBV20-1; d_call: NA; cdr3_aa: CSASVTASNQPQHF; cdr3_nt: TGCAGTGCTAGTGTGACAGCAAGCAATCAGCCCCAGCATTTT
j_call: TRBJ1-2; cdr3_length: 19; clone_size: NA; v_call: TRBV30; d_call: NA; cdr3_aa: CAWTVFGRLRTATNYGYTF; cdr3_nt: TGTGCCTGGACCGTGTTTGGACGATTGAGGACGGCCACTAACTATGGCTACACCTTC
j_call: TRBJ2-2; cdr3_length: 14; clone_size: NA; v_call: TRBV27; d_call: NA; cdr3_aa: CASSLQGVTGELFF; cdr3_nt: TGTGCCAGCAGTTTGCAGGGTGTCACCGGGGAGCTGTTTTTT
j_call: TRBJ2-7; cdr3_length: 14; clone_size: NA; v_call: TRBV2; d_call: NA; cdr3_aa: CARVGVGVTYEQYF; cdr3_nt: TGTGCTAGAGTCGGGGTTGGGGTTACCTACGAGCAGTACTTC
j_call: TRBJ2-7; cdr3_length: 13; clone_size: many; v_call: TRBV7-2; d_call: NA; cdr3_aa: CASSPRRDYEQYF; cdr3_nt: TGTGCCAGCAGCCCGAGACGGGACTACGAGCAGTACTTC
j_call: TRBJ1-5; cdr3_length: 19; clone_size: few; v_call: TRBV12-3/TRBV12-4; d_call: TRBD1; cdr3_aa: CASSSQTGSDLFSNQPQHF; cdr3_nt: TGTGCCAGCAGTTCCCAGACAGGGTCGGACCTTTTTAGCAATCAGCCCCAGCATTTT
j_call: TRBJ1-5; cdr3_length: 18; clone_size: NA; v_call: TRBV7-8; d_call: NA; cdr3_aa: CASSLVSGRTDREQPQHF; cdr3_nt: TGTGCCAGCAGCTTGGTCTCAGGGCGGACCGACCGAGAACAGCCCCAGCATTTT
j_call: TRBJ1-6; cdr3_length: 15; clone_size: many; v_call: TRBV20-1; d_call: NA; cdr3_aa: CSAHNRQRYNSPLHF; cdr3_nt: TGCAGTGCCCACAACAGGCAACGCTATAATTCACCCCTCCACTTT
j_call: TRBJ1-2; cdr3_length: 13; clone_size: NA; v_call: TRBV19; d_call: TRBD1; cdr3_aa: CASSPRTGGGNTF; cdr3_nt: TGTGCCAGTAGTCCACGGACAGGGGGCGGAAACACCTTC
j_call: TRBJ1-4; cdr3_length: 14; clone_size: NA; v_call: TRBV12-3/TRBV12-4; d_call: NA; cdr3_aa: CASSRGSGNEKLFF; cdr3_nt: TGTGCCAGCAGCCGGGGGTCGGGTAATGAAAAACTGTTTTTT
j_call: TRBJ1-5; cdr3_length: 14; clone_size: NA; v_call: TRBV6-2/TRBV6-3; d_call: TRBD1; cdr3_aa: CASSKQGIGQPQHF; cdr3_nt: TGTGCCAGCAGTAAACAGGGGATCGGTCAGCCCCAGCATTTT
j_call: TRBJ1-6; cdr3_length: 12; clone_size: many; v_call: TRBV2; d_call: NA; cdr3_aa: CASSDLYSPLHF; cdr3_nt: TGTGCCAGCAGTGATCTGTATTCACCCCTCCACTTT
j_call: TRBJ2-7; cdr3_length: 14; clone_size: few; v_call: TRBV5-1; d_call: NA; cdr3_aa: CATKYNILSYGQYF; cdr3_nt: TGCGCCACCAAGTACAACATCCTATCCTACGGGCAGTACTTC
j_call: TRBJ2-5; cdr3_length: 15; clone_size: many; v_call: TRBV19; d_call: TRBD2; cdr3_aa: CASSIRLARQETQYF; cdr3_nt: TGTGCCAGTAGTATCCGACTAGCCAGACAAGAGACCCAGTACTTC
j_call: TRBJ1-2; cdr3_length: 11; clone_size: NA; v_call: TRBV10-3; d_call: NA; cdr3_aa: CAINGNYGYTF; cdr3_nt: TGTGCCATCAATGGGAACTATGGCTACACCTTC
j_call: TRBJ1-2; cdr3_length: 16; clone_size: NA; v_call: TRBV14; d_call: NA; cdr3_aa: CASSQMTASSNYGYTF; cdr3_nt: TGTGCCAGCAGCCAGATGACAGCCTCTAGTAACTATGGCTACACCTTC
j_call: TRBJ2-3; cdr3_length: 14; clone_size: few; v_call: TRBV27; d_call: NA; cdr3_aa: CASSLRERADTQYF; cdr3_nt: TGTGCCAGCAGTTTACGGGAACGGGCAGATACGCAGTATTTT
j_call: TRBJ1-2; cdr3_length: 14; clone_size: NA; v_call: TRBV29-1; d_call: NA; cdr3_aa: CSVDETGANYGYTF; cdr3_nt: TGCAGCGTTGATGAAACAGGAGCTAACTATGGCTACACCTTC
j_call: TRBJ2-3; cdr3_length: 15; clone_size: few; v_call: TRBV27; d_call: NA; cdr3_aa: CASSLPGGEADTQYF; cdr3_nt: TGTGCCAGCAGTTTACCCGGGGGCGAGGCAGATACGCAGTATTTT
j_call: TRBJ2-1; cdr3_length: 13; clone_size: once; v_call: TRBV19; d_call: TRBD2; cdr3_aa: CASSGGAIFEQFF; cdr3_nt: TGTGCCAGTAGCGGGGGGGCCATATTTGAGCAGTTCTTC
j_call: TRBJ2-1; cdr3_length: 14; clone_size: many; v_call: TRBV29-1; d_call: TRBD2; cdr3_aa: CSAGTSGRRNEQFF; cdr3_nt: TGCAGCGCTGGGACTAGCGGGAGACGGAATGAGCAGTTCTTC
j_call: TRBJ2-7; cdr3_length: 12; clone_size: many; v_call: TRBV11-2; d_call: NA; cdr3_aa: CASSLAQLVQYF; cdr3_nt: TGTGCCAGCAGCTTAGCGCAGTTGGTGCAGTACTTC
j_call: TRBJ2-2; cdr3_length: 14; clone_size: NA; v_call: TRBV2; d_call: NA; cdr3_aa: CASSLGETGGELFF; cdr3_nt: TGTGCCAGCAGCTTAGGGGAGACCGGCGGGGAGCTGTTTTTT
j_call: TRBJ1-1; cdr3_length: 15; clone_size: few; v_call: TRBV9; d_call: TRBD1; cdr3_aa: CASSVGATGATEAFF; cdr3_nt: TGTGCCAGCAGCGTCGGCGCGACAGGGGCCACTGAAGCTTTCTTT
j_call: TRBJ1-2; cdr3_length: 14; clone_size: many; v_call: TRBV20-1; d_call: NA; cdr3_aa: CSAYWTGTNYGYTF; cdr3_nt: TGCAGTGCTTACTGGACGGGGACTAACTATGGCTACACCTTC
j_call: TRBJ2-2; cdr3_length: 16; clone_size: NA; v_call: TRBV11-2; d_call: TRBD2; cdr3_aa: CASSLLLAGDTGELFF; cdr3_nt: TGTGCCAGCAGCCTCCTTCTAGCGGGAGATACCGGGGAGCTGTTTTTT
j_call: TRBJ2-1; cdr3_length: 13; clone_size: once; v_call: TRBV28; d_call: NA; cdr3_aa: CAIRPNSYNEQFF; cdr3_nt: TGTGCCATCCGACCCAACTCCTACAATGAGCAGTTCTTC
j_call: TRBJ1-2; cdr3_length: 11; clone_size: many; v_call: TRBV9; d_call: NA; cdr3_aa: CASSSARGYTF; cdr3_nt: TGTGCCAGCAGTTCGGCACGTGGCTACACCTTC
j_call: TRBJ1-6; cdr3_length: 15; clone_size: many; v_call: TRBV20-1; d_call: NA; cdr3_aa: CSAPTQGSYNSPLHF; cdr3_nt: TGCAGTGCCCCAACCCAGGGATCCTATAATTCACCCCTCCACTTT
j_call: TRBJ1-1; cdr3_length: 15; clone_size: NA; v_call: TRBV7-6; d_call: NA; cdr3_aa: CASSLGPGTHTEAFF; cdr3_nt: TGTGCCAGCAGCTTAGGCCCGGGCACTCACACTGAAGCTTTCTTT
j_call: TRBJ1-2; cdr3_length: 15; clone_size: NA; v_call: TRBV15; d_call: NA; cdr3_aa: CATSRGRVRSDGYTF; cdr3_nt: TGTGCCACCAGCAGGGGCAGGGTGCGTAGTGATGGCTACACCTTC
j_call: TRBJ2-5; cdr3_length: 15; clone_size: few; v_call: TRBV20-1; d_call: TRBD2; cdr3_aa: CSARASGGLQETQYF; cdr3_nt: TGCAGTGCCAGAGCTAGCGGTGGGCTCCAAGAGACCCAGTACTTC
j_call: TRBJ2-1; cdr3_length: 14; clone_size: NA; v_call: TRBV20-1; d_call: TRBD2; cdr3_aa: CSARGLAGANEQFF; cdr3_nt: TGCAGTGCTAGAGGTCTAGCGGGAGCTAATGAGCAGTTCTTC
j_call: TRBJ2-7; cdr3_length: 13; clone_size: many; v_call: TRBV7-9; d_call: NA; cdr3_aa: CASSPSLVPEQYF; cdr3_nt: TGTGCCAGCAGCCCCTCACTAGTTCCCGAGCAGTACTTC
j_call: TRBJ2-1; cdr3_length: 16; clone_size: NA; v_call: TRBV12-3/TRBV12-4; d_call: TRBD2; cdr3_aa: CASRPHLAGAYNEQFF; cdr3_nt: TGTGCCAGCAGACCTCATCTAGCGGGGGCCTACAATGAGCAGTTCTTC
j_call: TRBJ2-7; cdr3_length: 13; clone_size: NA; v_call: TRBV2; d_call: NA; cdr3_aa: CAERGGGSYEQYF; cdr3_nt: TGTGCAGAGCGCGGGGGCGGCTCCTACGAGCAGTACTTC
j_call: TRBJ2-5; cdr3_length: 17; clone_size: NA; v_call: TRBV20-1; d_call: TRBD2; cdr3_aa: CSARSWTSGSRGETQYF; cdr3_nt: TGCAGTGCTAGATCTTGGACTAGCGGGAGCCGTGGGGAGACCCAGTACTTC
j_call: TRBJ1-6; cdr3_length: 13; clone_size: NA; v_call: TRBV7-4; d_call: NA; cdr3_aa: CASSPGDNSPLHF; cdr3_nt: TGTGCCAGCAGCCCGGGGGACAATTCACCCCTCCACTTT
j_call: TRBJ2-2; cdr3_length: 14; clone_size: NA; v_call: TRBV4-3; d_call: NA; cdr3_aa: CASSQVGEAGELFF; cdr3_nt: TGCGCCAGCAGCCAAGTAGGGGAGGCCGGGGAGCTGTTTTTT
j_call: TRBJ2-7; cdr3_length: 13; clone_size: NA; v_call: TRBV6-1; d_call: NA; cdr3_aa: CASSKQYSYEQYF; cdr3_nt: TGTGCCAGCAGTAAACAGTATTCCTACGAGCAGTACTTC
j_call: TRBJ1-3; cdr3_length: 15; clone_size: NA; v_call: TRBV5-4; d_call: NA; cdr3_aa: CASSSYHGPGNTIYF; cdr3_nt: TGTGCCAGCAGCTCTTACCACGGTCCCGGGAACACCATATATTTT
j_call: TRBJ2-7; cdr3_length: 15; clone_size: many; v_call: TRBV10-3; d_call: TRBD2; cdr3_aa: CANSNILAGVFEQYF; cdr3_nt: TGTGCCAACTCAAATATACTAGCGGGAGTTTTCGAGCAGTACTTC
j_call: TRBJ2-4; cdr3_length: 13; clone_size: many; v_call: TRBV11-1; d_call: NA; cdr3_aa: CASSSAGVSIQYF; cdr3_nt: TGTGCCAGCAGCTCGGCAGGGGTGTCCATTCAGTACTTC
j_call: TRBJ2-3; cdr3_length: 15; clone_size: many; v_call: TRBV9; d_call: NA; cdr3_aa: CASSERVLGTDTQYF; cdr3_nt: TGTGCCAGCAGTGAAAGGGTGCTCGGCACAGATACGCAGTATTTT
j_call: TRBJ2-7; cdr3_length: 14; clone_size: many; v_call: TRBV20-1; d_call: TRBD1; cdr3_aa: CSARGGQVGDEQYF; cdr3_nt: TGCAGTGCTAGAGGAGGACAGGTTGGTGATGAGCAGTACTTC